The 20 T cell receptor beta chains listed next were all sequenced from one sample in a study of regulatory T cells in long-lasting Graves disease. The sample's time point: persistent/refractory GD, antithyroid drugs over 5 years with positive TRAb. Preparation of the TCR library used RNA extracted from PBMCs. Libraries of TCR beta came from iRepertoire HTBI primers plus Arm-PCR of CDR3 regions. Each CDR3 protein is one row after TCRdb ran MiXCR on the multiplex PCR reads. This table has over 300,000 distinct CDR3 sequences, around 19% appearing once. This specimen was peripheral blood mononuclear cells (PBMCs), taken when the disease was refractory, from a patient treated with antithyroid drugs. All receptors come from a female donor with Graves disease.

This clonotype was observed a few times. The V gene is TRBV7-8, the J gene TRBJ1-5; a possible D gene is TRBD1 (5 bases). From germline, CDR1 is SGHVS and CDR2 FQNEAQ. CDR3 length: 15 residues. V was cut by 0 bases and J by 9 bases, with 15 bases left in between. The CDR3 reads CASSLAPDSRRPQHF. The CDR3 DNA reads as TGTGCCAGCAGCTTAGCCCCAGACAGTCGACGGCCCCAGCATTTT.

This chain joins TRBV9 and TRBJ2-2; D gene unclear. V lost 1 base and J lost 7, with 8 bases in between. Germline values: CDR1 SGDLS, CDR2 YYNGEE. The CDR3 runs to 13 residues. The CDR3 is CASSVPSGGELFF. In DNA, the CDR3 is TGTGCCAGCAGCGTACCCTCTGGCGGGGAGCTGTTTTTT. Full variable domain (rest looked up from reference TRBV9 and TRBJ2-2): DSGVTQTPKHLITATGQRVTLRCSPRSGDLSVYWYQQSLDQGLQFLIQYYNGEERAKGNILERFSAQQFPDLHSELNLSSLELGDSALYFCASSVPSGGELFFGEGSRLTVL.

The chain links TRBV7-9 to TRBJ1-1, with unresolved D. Looked up from germline, CDR1 is SEHNR and CDR2 is FQNEAQ (reference sequence). The CDR3 loop spans 14 amino acids. The V gene lost 5 bases and the J gene lost 1 base, with 11 bases spanning the gap. The CDR3 nucleotides are TGTGCCAGCAGCGCCCAAACACAGAACACTGAAGCTTTCTTT. Its protein product is CASSAQTQNTEAFF.

This clonotype occurred a few times. The CDR3 DNA is TGTGCCAGCAGCTCATCCGGGACGAGGGAAAAACTGTTTTTT. This sequence encodes CASSSSGTREKLFF. The chain couples TRBV7-2 to TRBJ1-4; a possible D gene is TRBD1 (5 bases). Germline loops: CDR1 SGHTA, CDR2 FQGNSA. This CDR3 is 14 amino acids long. Between the trimmed V and J ends, which lost 4 bases and 8 bases, there was a span of 14 bases.

About this clonotype itself: A much larger clone lies a single base off, so this may be a read error. The chain uses TRBV9 and TRBJ1-2; possibly TRBD1 for D (5 bases). The germline V gene has CDR1 SGDLS and CDR2 YYNGEE. The CDR3 covers 14 residues. V lost 3 bases and J 5 bases, leaving 14 bases between the germline ends. For the CDR3, the DNA is TGTGCCAGCAGCGCTCGGGGGGTGAAGTATGGCTACACCTTC. It codes for CASSARGVKYGYTF.

The gene calls are TRBV14 and TRBJ1-2; no clear D gene. The CDR3 loop spans 13 amino acids. Trimming cost V 2 bases and J 6 bases, with 10 bases left between them. The germline gives CDR1 SGHDN, CDR2 FVKESK. CDR3: CASSQWLNDGYTF. The CDR3 nucleotides read TGTGCCAGCAGCCAATGGTTAAATGATGGCTACACCTTC.

In this sample, this clonotype turned up many times. This sequence joins TRBV5-1 and TRBJ2-3; 9 bases are a match to TRBD2. The germline CDR1 and CDR2 sequences are SGHRS and YFSETQ. The CDR3 has 16 residues. The ends lost 4 bases at V and 2 bases at J; junction bases unmatched: 8. CDR3 nucleotides: TGCGCCAGCAGCCTCGGACTAGCGACTTACACAGATACGCAGTATTTT. Protein sequence: CASSLGLATYTDTQYF.

This chain uses TRBV7-9 with TRBJ2-3; 8 positions agree with TRBD1. Losses at the gene ends were 5 bases for V and 5 bases for J; bases not matched to a gene: 6. The CDR3 has 14 amino acids. In germline, CDR1 is SEHNR, CDR2 FQNEAQ (reference sequence). CDR3 sequence reads: CASSLRQGLDTQYF. The DNA for the CDR3 is TGTGCCAGCAGCCTTAGACAGGGGTTAGATACGCAGTATTTT.

The chain's CDR3 is CSVGKKTGYEQYF. The CDR3, as DNA: TGCAGCGTTGGTAAGAAAACAGGCTACGAGCAGTACTTC. The chain joins TRBV29-1 to TRBJ2-7; the D gene is possibly TRBD1 (5 bases). The CDR3 loop spans 13 amino acids. V was clipped by 4 bases and J by 3 bases, with 13 bases between them. The V gene's germline CDR1 is SQVTM and CDR2 ANQGSEA.

This clonotype was detected many times. The chain recombines TRBV29-1 with TRBJ2-5; 8 positions match TRBD1. This CDR3 region has 14 residues. V lost 3 bases, J lost 0 bases, and 3 bases stayed unmatched. The V gene's germline CDR1 is SQVTM and CDR2 ANQGSEA. The CDR3 loop is CSVDRGLYQETQYF. The DNA for the CDR3 is TGCAGCGTTGACAGGGGGCTATACCAAGAGACCCAGTACTTC.

This chain uses TRBV29-1 with TRBJ1-5, with a weak D call TRBD1 (6 bases). The V end was cut by 6 bases, the J end by 5 bases, with 14 bases between. The CDR3 has 13 amino acids. The germline V gene encodes CDR1 SQVTM and CDR2 ANQGSEA. CDR3 residues: CSVEIHRDQPQHF. For the CDR3, the DNA is TGCAGCGTCGAAATTCACAGGGATCAGCCCCAGCATTTT.

This chain connects TRBV10-3 to TRBJ2-6; 7 nucleotides line up with TRBD2. Per the germline V gene, CDR1 is ENHRY and CDR2 is SYGVKD. CDR3 length: 15 amino acids. Losses at the gene ends were 9 bases for V and 4 bases for J; bases not matched to a gene: 9. The CDR3 DNA follows: TGTGCCATGGGAGGGCTTGGAGGGGGGGCCAACGTCCTGACTTTC. Encoded protein: CAMGGLGGGANVLTF.

This clonotype appeared a few times. The chain recombines TRBV5-1 with TRBJ1-6, with D possibly matching TRBD1 (6 bases). V was pared by 0 bases and J by 10 bases, with 11 bases between. CDR1 and CDR2 from the germline V gene are SGHRS and YFSETQ. This CDR3 is 14 amino acids long. CDR3 amino acids: CASSLEGQGSPLHF. The CDR3 DNA reads TGCGCCAGCAGCTTGGAGGGTCAGGGGTCACCCCTCCACTTT. The full variable domain, completed using reference TRBV5-1 and TRBJ1-6, is KAGVTQTPRYLIKTRGQQVTLSCSPISGHRSVSWYQQTPGQGLQFLFEYFSETQRNKGNFPGRFSGRQFSNSRSEMNVSTLELGDSALYLCASSLEGQGSPLHFGNGTRLTVT.

This clonotype was counted ten times or more. The chain links TRBV27 to TRBJ2-7; D ambiguous. Germline loops: CDR1 MNHEY, CDR2 SMNVEV (reference sequence). The V and J ends lost 4 bases and 4 bases respectively, with 14 bases between them. The CDR3 contains 14 residues. In DNA, the CDR3 is TGTGCCAGCAGTTGGGCGCAGGTCCGTTACGAGCAGTACTTC. This encodes CASSWAQVRYEQYF.

The rearrangement uses TRBV27 and TRBJ2-3; TRBD1 might be the D (6 bases). Trimming cost V 6 bases and J 6 bases, with 13 bases left between them. CDR1 is MNHEY, CDR2 SMNVEV, per germline (reference sequence). There are 13 residues in the CDR3. The CDR3 sequence: CASRSGVGDTQYF. The CDR3 DNA sequence: TGTGCCAGCAGATCAGGGGTTGGGGATACGCAGTATTTT.

This clonotype was observed at least ten times. As DNA, the CDR3 is TGTGCCAGCAGGGGGCAGAGCTATGGCTACACCTTC. Amino acid sequence: CASRGQSYGYTF. V is TRBV2 and J is TRBJ1-2; D is perhaps TRBD1 (5 bases). Germline CDR1 reads SNHLY; CDR2 reads FYNNEI. The V gene lost 6 bases and the J gene lost 4 bases, with 9 bases spanning the gap. The CDR3 runs to 12 residues. Variable domain in full (rest from reference TRBV2 and TRBJ1-2): EPEVTQTPSHQVTQMGQEVILRCVPISNHLYFYWYRQILGQKVEFLVSFYNNEISEKSEIFDDQFSVERPDGSNFTLKIRSTKLEDSAMYFCASRGQSYGYTFGSGTRLTVV.

The V call is TRBV28, the J call TRBJ2-5; D tentatively fits TRBD1 or TRBD2 (5 bases each). The last part of the DNA fits TRBJ2-1 better; the J call may be wrong. CDR1 is MDHEN, CDR2 SYDVKM, per germline. The CDR3 extends over 11 amino acids. The CDR3 loop reads CASRLGAEQFF. CDR3 coding DNA: TGTGCCAGTAGACTCGGGGCAGAGCAGTTCTTC.

The sample holds many counts of this clonotype. The V call is TRBV11-2, the J call TRBJ2-7; TRBD1 agrees at 7 bases. The V gene end was trimmed by 5 bases and the J gene end by 5 bases; junction bases not matched to a gene: 9. Germline CDR1 and CDR2: SGHAT and FQNNGV. CDR3 size: 14 residues. The CDR3 DNA follows: TGTGCCAGCAGCGCCGACAGGGTCGGAAACGAGCAGTACTTC. Translation gives CASSADRVGNEQYF.

This clonotype was observed at least ten times. The rearrangement uses TRBV19 and TRBJ2-5; the D gene could be TRBD1 or TRBD2 (5 bases each). CDR1 and CDR2 from the germline V gene are LNHDA and SQIVND (reference sequence). Trimming stripped 5 bases from V and 5 bases from J, with 12 bases between. CDR3 length equals 13 residues. In nucleotides, the CDR3 is TGTGCCAGTAGTGTGGGGGATCGGGAGACCCAGTACTTC. Translated, it gives CASSVGDRETQYF.

This clonotype was seen many times. V and J are TRBV18 and TRBJ2-7; 7 bases fit TRBD2. Trimming removed 8 bases from V and 3 bases from J; junction bases left unmatched: 10. Per the germline V gene, CDR1 is KGHSH and CDR2 is LQKENI. CDR3 length: 14 amino acids. The CDR3 region has the DNA TGTGCCAGCAGCCCGCCCGGACTAGGCTACGAGCAGTACTTC. Its translation is CASSPPGLGYEQYF.